These 17 T cell receptor beta chains came from one sample sequenced in a study of blood T cell repertoires in COVID-19. Libraries were prepared by immunoSEQ multiplex PCR; TCRdb keeps only in-frame clonotypes and omits some of them. Found here are roughly 220,000 clones, around 91% of them singletons; the top ten hold roughly 16%. The sample consisted of PBMCs or T cells enriched from blood (not recorded which). The receptors shown here come from a man aged 25 to 45 who had been exposed to COVID-19.

This clone was detected only once. The V call is TRBV29-1, the J call TRBJ2-3, with TRBD2 matching over 12 bases. With V trimmed by 8 bases and J by 1 base, 7 bases remained unmatched. Germline CDR1 and CDR2: SQVTM and ANQGSEA. CDR3 length: 15 amino acids. The CDR3 region has the DNA TGCAGCCTAGCGGGGGGGATTCTGGGCACAGATACGCAGTATTTT. It translates to CSLAGGILGTDTQYF.

The chain has TRBV2 and TRBJ2-3; 8 bases are shared with TRBD1. This CDR3 comprises 14 residues. Germline CDR1 reads SNHLY; CDR2 reads FYNNEI. Unmatched junction bases numbered 3, after V lost 4 bases and J lost 3 bases. The CDR3 region has the DNA TGTGCCAGCAGTGGGGACAGGTTTACAGATACGCAGTATTTT. Translating gives CASSGDRFTDTQYF.

J is TRBJ1-1 and V is TRBV5-3; no definite D call. TRBV5-3 is an ORF for which the function is uncertain. The CDR3 is 13 amino acids. V was clipped by 3 bases and J by 2 bases, with 8 bases between them. The CDR3 region is CARSSVLNTEAFF. CDR3 in DNA: TGTGCCAGAAGCTCGGTTTTAAACACTGAAGCTTTCTTT.

The V gene is TRBV7-2, the J gene TRBJ2-7; TRBD2 agrees at 7 bases. CDR1 and CDR2 from the germline V gene are SGHTA and FQGNSA. J lost 1 base, V lost 3 bases, and 9 bases had no gene match. The CDR3 has 16 residues. The CDR3 is CASSFGTIRHSYEQYF. The CDR3 bases are TGTGCCAGCAGCTTTGGGACTATCAGACATTCCTACGAGCAGTACTTC. The full variable domain, with the rest looked up from reference TRBV7-2 and TRBJ2-7, is GAGVSQSPSNKVTEKGKDVELRCDPISGHTALYWYRQSLGQGLEFLIYFQGNSAPDKSGLPSDRFSAERTGGSVSTLTIQRTQQEDSAVYLCASSFGTIRHSYEQYFGPGTRLTVT.

This sequence joins TRBV11-2 and TRBJ2-2, with 9 bases that match TRBD2. Germline V gene sequence: CDR1 SGHAT, CDR2 FQNNGV. The length of the CDR3 is 16 residues. V trimming: 6 bases; J trimming: 4 bases; junction bases outside the gene matches: 9. DNA for the CDR3: TGTGCCAGCAGACATATAGCGGGGGTCCGCACCGGGGAGCTGTTTTTT. Protein: CASRHIAGVRTGELFF.

Only one count was recorded for this clone. J is TRBJ1-1 and V is TRBV5-1, with D perhaps matching TRBD1 (6 bases). CDR3 length: 14 amino acids. From germline, CDR1 is SGHRS and CDR2 YFSETQ. The V end lost 0 bases, the J end lost 7 bases, and 13 bases lay between the germline ends. For the CDR3, the DNA is TGCGCCAGCAGCTTGGCGGGACACAATAATGAAGCTTTCTTT. It encodes CASSLAGHNNEAFF. Using reference TRBV5-1 and TRBJ1-1 for the parts outside the CDR3, the full variable domain is KAGVTQTPRYLIKTRGQQVTLSCSPISGHRSVSWYQQTPGQGLQFLFEYFSETQRNKGNFPGRFSGRQFSNSRSEMNVSTLELGDSALYLCASSLAGHNNEAFFGQGTRLTVV.

The V gene is TRBV7-3, the J gene TRBJ1-1; D is perhaps TRBD1 (5 bases). The germline V and J ends were trimmed by 4 bases and 3 bases, with 9 bases remaining between them. This CDR3 contains 13 residues. From germline, CDR1 is SGHTA and CDR2 FQGTGA. The CDR3 DNA sequence: TGTGCCAGCAGCTCCCAGACAGACACTGAAGCTTTCTTT. It translates to CASSSQTDTEAFF.

The chain employs TRBV6-5 and TRBJ2-2; a possible D gene is TRBD1 (5 bases). V was trimmed by 8 bases and J by 2 bases, leaving 9 bases between them. This CDR3 has 13 residues. Germline V gene sequence: CDR1 MNHEY, CDR2 SVGAGI. The CDR3 here is CASYDSNTGELFF. CDR3 sequence (DNA): TGTGCCAGCTACGACAGTAACACCGGGGAGCTGTTTTTT.

Notes on this clone: Other DNA sequences in the same sample also yield this CDR3. The chain recombines TRBV12-3 or TRBV12-4 with TRBJ1-2; 8 bases fit TRBD1. With 3 bases clipped from V and 3 bases from J, the junction kept 0 bases outside the gene matches. The CDR3 totals 13 residues. Here the CDR3 reads CASSLDRDYGYTF. As DNA, the CDR3 is TGTGCCAGCAGTTTGGACAGGGACTATGGCTACACCTTC.

The chain uses TRBV12-3 or TRBV12-4 and TRBJ1-2; no firm D call. Trimming left V 5 bases short and J 2 bases short, with 9 bases between. This CDR3 has 13 amino acids. CDR3 amino acids: CASSAWRNYGYTF. The CDR3 region has the DNA TGTGCCAGCAGTGCCTGGAGGAACTATGGCTACACCTTC.

V and J are TRBV5-4 and TRBJ2-7, with TRBD1 matching 7 bases. CDR1 SGHNT and CDR2 YYREEE come from the germline V gene (reference sequence). V lost 3 bases and J lost 5; bases outside the gene matches: 8. CDR3 size: 14 residues. DNA of the CDR3: TGTGCCAGCAGCTCGTCGACAGGGCCCGACGAGCAGTACTTC. Its protein is CASSSSTGPDEQYF.

This chain joins TRBV4-1 and TRBJ1-3; a possible D gene is TRBD1 (6 bases). The CDR3 loop spans 14 amino acids. Germline values: CDR1 MGHRA, CDR2 YSYEKL. Deletions cut 0 bases from V and 6 bases from J, with 9 bases between. This CDR3 is CASSQEYRENTIYF. The CDR3 region has the DNA TGCGCCAGCAGCCAAGAATACAGGGAAAACACCATATATTTT.

The V call is TRBV6-5, the J call TRBJ1-3, with TRBD1 matching 7 bases. CDR3 length: 15 amino acids. The junction had 8 bases not matched to a gene; V was cut back by 6 bases and J by 3 bases. Germline V gives CDR1 MNHEY, CDR2 SVGAGI. The CDR3 DNA sequence: TGTGCCAGCAGCCCCAGACAGGGAGGTGGAAACACCATATATTTT. This encodes CASSPRQGGGNTIYF.

The chain couples TRBV30 to TRBJ2-6, with 8 bases that match TRBD1. CDR3 length: 17 residues. In germline, CDR1 is GTSNPN, CDR2 SVGIG (reference sequence). J gave up 1 base and V 4 bases, and 9 bases lay outside the gene matches. The CDR3 loop is CAWKTDRVRSGANVLTF. CDR3 DNA sequence: TGTGCCTGGAAAACGGACAGGGTCAGGTCTGGGGCCAACGTCCTGACTTTC.

The chain couples TRBV12-5 to TRBJ1-1, with a possible D match to TRBD1 (5 bases). Deletions cut 1 base from V and 4 bases from J, with 13 bases between. The V gene's germline CDR1 is LGHNT and CDR2 FRNRAP. This CDR3 has 15 amino acids. The DNA of the CDR3 is TGTGCTAGTGGTTTGGATCAGGGAAGTAGCACTGAAGCTTTCTTT. Its protein product is CASGLDQGSSTEAFF.

The rearrangement joins TRBV6-9 to TRBJ2-4; TRBD2 aligns across 11 bases. Germline CDR1 is MNHGY and CDR2 is SVAAGI. After removal of 8 bases from V and 0 bases from J, the junction contained 18 bases not matched to a gene. CDR3 length equals 20 residues. The CDR3 sequence is CASRLGLLAGGLLAKNIQYF. As DNA, the CDR3 is TGTGCCAGCCGACTAGGGTTGCTAGCGGGGGGATTACTAGCCAAAAACATTCAGTACTTC.

This chain joins TRBV5-4 and TRBJ2-7; D is unclear. Per germline, CDR1 SGHNT and CDR2 YYREEE (reference sequence). CDR3 length: 12 residues. Trimming cost V 0 bases and J 6 bases, with 7 bases left between them. The CDR3 region has the DNA TGTGCCAGCAGCTTGGTCGTCTCCGAGCAGTACTTC. This codes for CASSLVVSEQYF.